The clone carrying this TCR beta chain came up many times. What it binds is unknown. The sample is drawn from a study of early T cells in non-severe SARS-CoV-2 infection. Study in general: Bulk RNA from unsorted whole blood was sequenced; chains were unpaired. Study-level results: Private and CD4 specificities were missed by VDJdb matching, skewed to anti-spike CD8.

Germline lookup yields CDR1 SGHVS and CDR2 FNYEAQ. The CDR3 extends over 15 amino acids. The germline V and J ends were trimmed by 2 bases and 0 bases, with 11 bases remaining between them. As part of library construction, unique molecular identifiers were attached to individual cDNA molecules. TCRdb analysed the 5' RACE reads with MiXCR anew, one entry per CDR3 protein. The profile shows over 30,000 distinct CDR3 sequences, around 5.6% of them singletons. This sequence joins TRBV7-6 and TRBJ2-7, with a tentative D call TRBD1 (5 bases). This sequence was found in an adult who was a healthcare worker with PCR-confirmed SARS-CoV-2 infection or an uninfected control (not recorded which). The sample comprised whole blood. The CDR3 here is CASSLFQGDSYEQYF. CDR3 sequence (DNA): TGTGCCAGCAGCTTATTTCAGGGCGACTCCTACGAGCAGTACTTC.